This TCR beta chain is from a study of T cell changes during pregnancy in multiple sclerosis. The CDR3 loop spans 14 amino acids. Germline-derived CDR1 and CDR2 are MDHEN and SYDVKM. The junction had 11 bases not matched to a gene; V was cut back by 9 bases and J by 5 bases. The method was immunoSEQ multiplex PCR; TCRdb's version includes in-frame clones alone and lacks a portion of them. The sample has 26,000 or so clones; about 90% are singletons. The material sequenced was CD8+ T cells from peripheral blood mononuclear cells, taken before pregnancy. This sequence was found in a female donor with multiple sclerosis, enrolled in a pregnancy study. J is TRBJ2-7 and V is TRBV28, with 9 bases aligning to TRBD1. The DNA for the CDR3 is TGTGCCAGTCACACTAGGACAGGGGTCCACGAGCAGTACTTC. This sequence encodes CASHTRTGVHEQYF. Complete variable domain (other parts from reference TRBV28 and TRBJ2-7): DVKVTQSSRYLVKRTGEKVFLECVQDMDHENMFWYRQDPGLGLRLIYFSYDVKMKEKGDIPEGYSVSREKKERFSLILESASTNQTSMYLCASHTRTGVHEQYFGPGTRLTVT.